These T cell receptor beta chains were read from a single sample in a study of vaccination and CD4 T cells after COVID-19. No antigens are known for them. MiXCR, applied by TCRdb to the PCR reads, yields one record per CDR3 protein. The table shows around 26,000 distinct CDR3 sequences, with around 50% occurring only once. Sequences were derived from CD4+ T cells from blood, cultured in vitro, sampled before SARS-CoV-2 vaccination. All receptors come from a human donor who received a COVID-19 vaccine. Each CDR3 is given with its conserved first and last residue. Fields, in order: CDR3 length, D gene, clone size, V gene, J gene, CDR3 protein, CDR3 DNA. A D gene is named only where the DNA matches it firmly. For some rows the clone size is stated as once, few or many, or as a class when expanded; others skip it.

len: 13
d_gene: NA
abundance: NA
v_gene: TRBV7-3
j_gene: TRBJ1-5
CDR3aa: CASSLTGVQPQHF
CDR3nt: TGTGCCAGCAGCTTAACAGGGGTACAGCCCCAGCATTTT

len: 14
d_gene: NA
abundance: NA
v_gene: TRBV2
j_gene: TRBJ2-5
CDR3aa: CASRLRGSQETQYF
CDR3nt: TGTGCCAGCAGGTTAAGGGGGTCCCAAGAGACCCAGTACTTC

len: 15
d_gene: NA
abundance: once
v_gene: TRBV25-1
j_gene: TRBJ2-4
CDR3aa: CASSERGDTSDIQYF
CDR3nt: TGTGCCAGCAGTGAAAGAGGGGACACATCGGACATTCAGTACTTC

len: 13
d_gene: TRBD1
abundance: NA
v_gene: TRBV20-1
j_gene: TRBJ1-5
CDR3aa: CSAPRQGLQPQHF
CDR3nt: TGCAGTGCTCCGAGACAGGGTCTTCAGCCCCAGCATTTT

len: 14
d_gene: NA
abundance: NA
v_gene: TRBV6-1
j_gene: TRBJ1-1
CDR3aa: CASSPIDQNTEAFF
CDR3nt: TGTGCCAGCAGCCCGATCGACCAGAACACTGAAGCTTTCTTT

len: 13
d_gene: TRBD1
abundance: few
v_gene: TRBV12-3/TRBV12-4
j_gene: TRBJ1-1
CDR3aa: CASSLQGGTEAFF
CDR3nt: TGTGCCAGCAGTTTACAGGGGGGCACTGAAGCTTTCTTT

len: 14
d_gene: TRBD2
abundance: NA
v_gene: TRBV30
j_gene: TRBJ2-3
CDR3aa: CAWSPGTSAHTQYF
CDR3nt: TGTGCCTGGAGTCCCGGGACTAGCGCACATACGCAGTATTTT

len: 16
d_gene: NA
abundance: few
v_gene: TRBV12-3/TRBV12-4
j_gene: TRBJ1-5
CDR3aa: CASSFGSGVGNQPQHF
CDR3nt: TGTGCCAGCAGTTTTGGCTCAGGGGTCGGCAATCAGCCCCAGCATTTT

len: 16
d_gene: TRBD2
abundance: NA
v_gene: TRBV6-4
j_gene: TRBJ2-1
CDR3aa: CASSSVAGSSYNEQFF
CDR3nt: TGTGCCAGCAGTTCGGTAGCGGGCAGCTCCTACAATGAGCAGTTCTTC

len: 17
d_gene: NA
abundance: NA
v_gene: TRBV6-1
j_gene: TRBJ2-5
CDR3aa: CASSEPPRGVYQETQYF
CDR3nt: TGTGCCAGCAGTGAACCCCCCCGGGGAGTGTACCAAGAGACCCAGTACTTC

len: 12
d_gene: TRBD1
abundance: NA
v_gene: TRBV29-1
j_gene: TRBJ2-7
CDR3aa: CSVRGRGLEQYF
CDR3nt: TGCAGCGTTCGTGGCAGGGGGCTCGAGCAGTACTTC

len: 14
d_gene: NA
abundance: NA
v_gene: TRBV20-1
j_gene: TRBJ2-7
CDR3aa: CSARVQGGLYEQYF
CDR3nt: TGCAGTGCTAGAGTCCAGGGCGGCCTCTACGAGCAGTACTTC

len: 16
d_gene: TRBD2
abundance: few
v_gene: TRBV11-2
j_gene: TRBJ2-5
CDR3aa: CASSHLVVTSGETQYF
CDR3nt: TGTGCCAGCAGCCATCTTGTTGTGACTAGCGGAGAGACCCAGTACTTC

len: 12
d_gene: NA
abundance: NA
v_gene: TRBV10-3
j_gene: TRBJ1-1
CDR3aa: CAISELAGKAFF
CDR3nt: TGTGCCATCAGTGAGCTCGCCGGGAAAGCTTTCTTT

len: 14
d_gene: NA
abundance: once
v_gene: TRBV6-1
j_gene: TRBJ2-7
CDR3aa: CASRLDAPSYEQYF
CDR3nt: TGTGCCAGCAGACTCGACGCCCCCTCCTACGAGCAGTACTTC

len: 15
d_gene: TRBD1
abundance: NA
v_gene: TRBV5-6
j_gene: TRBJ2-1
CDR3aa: CASSRTGGLYNEQFF
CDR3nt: TGTGCCAGCAGCAGGACAGGGGGCCTCTACAATGAGCAGTTCTTC

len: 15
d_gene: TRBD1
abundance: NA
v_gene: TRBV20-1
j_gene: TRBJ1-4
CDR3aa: CSARGGQDVVEKLFF
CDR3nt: TGCAGTGCTAGAGGAGGACAGGATGTTGTGGAAAAACTGTTTTTT

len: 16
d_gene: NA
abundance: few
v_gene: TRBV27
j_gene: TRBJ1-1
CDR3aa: CASAPGVGAVNTEAFF
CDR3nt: TGTGCCAGCGCACCAGGGGTAGGGGCGGTGAACACTGAAGCTTTCTTT

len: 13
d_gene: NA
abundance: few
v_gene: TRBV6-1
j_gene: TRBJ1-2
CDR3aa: CASSEVGQGGYTF
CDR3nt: TGTGCCAGCAGTGAAGTGGGGCAGGGGGGCTACACCTTC

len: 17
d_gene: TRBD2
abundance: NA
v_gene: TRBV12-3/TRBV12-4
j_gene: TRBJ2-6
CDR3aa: CASTDGLAGSGANVLTF
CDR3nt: TGTGCCAGCACCGACGGACTAGCGGGCTCTGGGGCCAACGTCCTGACTTTC

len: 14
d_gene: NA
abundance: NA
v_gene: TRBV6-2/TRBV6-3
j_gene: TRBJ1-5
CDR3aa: CASSLGRVIQPQHF
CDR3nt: TGTGCCAGCAGCCTTGGCCGCGTAATTCAGCCCCAGCATTTT

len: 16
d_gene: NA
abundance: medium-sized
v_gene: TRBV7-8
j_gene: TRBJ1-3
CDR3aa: CASSLQTPDSGNTIYF
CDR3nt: TGTGCCAGCAGCTTACAAACCCCCGACTCTGGAAACACCATATATTTT